This TCR beta chain was documented in a study of T cells in Graves' hyperthyroidism and ophthalmopathy. Notes on the study in general: Most thyroid-expanded clonotypes above 0.001 were also found in blood.

CDR3 length: 14 residues. The germline V gene encodes CDR1 DFQATT and CDR2 SNEGSKA (reference sequence). V lost 5 bases and J lost 5; bases outside the gene matches: 9. RNA transcripts provided the source from which TCR beta CDR3 regions were amplified. TCR CDR3 regions were first amplified by RT-PCR with HTBI primers. MiXCR was run by TCRdb on the multiplex PCR reads, yielding one entry per CDR3 protein. The table has about 840,000 distinct CDR3 sequences, approximately 40% seen once. This clonotype came up once. Its specificity is not known. The TCR was taken from a man between 18 and 29 years old with Graves' hyperthyroidism. Material: blood. This chain uses TRBV20-1 with TRBJ2-7; 10 bases line up with TRBD1. The CDR3 sequence is CSAFPGTGVNEQYF. The CDR3 DNA follows: TGCAGTGCTTTCCCCGGGACAGGGGTCAACGAGCAGTACTTC.